Sequencing of this TCR beta chain was carried out in a study of chemoradiotherapy in HPV16-positive cancers. General study findings and limits: Non-HPV-specific T cells did not expand in tumors during treatment, whereas candidate HPV-specific clones and E7-related motifs did.

Repeated repertoire sampling spanned the course of chemoradiotherapy. To note about this clone: Its antigen is still unknown.

Profiling relied on immunoSEQ multiplex PCR, and the TCRdb table lists in-frame clones only, not all of them. The data hold several thousand clones, with over 65% observed a single time. Looked up from germline, CDR1 is SGHVS and CDR2 is FQNEAQ. The CDR3 is made up of 17 amino acids. V lost 2 bases to trimming and J lost 4 bases; unmatched junction nucleotides: 10. The chain is built from TRBV7-8 and TRBJ1-5; 8 bases are shared with TRBD1. This TCR was sampled from a human donor with HPV-associated anogenital cancer. The sample was acquired from a patient who underwent chemoradiotherapy. This chain's CDR3 is CASSLSRQGSGNQPQHF. The CDR3 nucleotides are TGTGCCAGCAGCTTATCAAGACAGGGGTCGGGGAATCAGCCCCAGCATTTT.